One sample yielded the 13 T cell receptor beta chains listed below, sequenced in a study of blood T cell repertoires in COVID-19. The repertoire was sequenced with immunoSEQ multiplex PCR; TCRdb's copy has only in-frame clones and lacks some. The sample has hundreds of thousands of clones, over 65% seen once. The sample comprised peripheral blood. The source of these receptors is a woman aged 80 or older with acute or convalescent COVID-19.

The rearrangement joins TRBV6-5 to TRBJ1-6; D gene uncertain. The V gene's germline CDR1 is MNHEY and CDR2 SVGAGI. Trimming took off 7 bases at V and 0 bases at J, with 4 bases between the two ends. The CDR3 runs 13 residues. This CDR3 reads CASIYSYNSPLHF. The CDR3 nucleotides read TGTGCCAGCATCTACTCCTATAATTCACCCCTCCACTTT.

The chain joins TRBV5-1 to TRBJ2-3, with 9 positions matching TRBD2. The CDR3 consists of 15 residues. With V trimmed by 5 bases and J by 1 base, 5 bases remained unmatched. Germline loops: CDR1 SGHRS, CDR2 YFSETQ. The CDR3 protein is CASRPLAGRTDTQYF. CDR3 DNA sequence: TGCGCCAGCAGGCCCCTAGCGGGGCGCACAGATACGCAGTATTTT.

The CDR3 DNA follows: TGCGCCAGCAGCGTCAGGGATCAGAGTGGCTACACCTTC. This sequence encodes CASSVRDQSGYTF. This rearrangement joins TRBV5-1 to TRBJ1-2; possible D gene TRBD1, 5 bases. The CDR3 length is 13 residues. CDR1 is SGHRS, CDR2 YFSETQ, per germline. The ends were cut back, 4 bases at V and 7 bases at J, with 14 bases in the middle.

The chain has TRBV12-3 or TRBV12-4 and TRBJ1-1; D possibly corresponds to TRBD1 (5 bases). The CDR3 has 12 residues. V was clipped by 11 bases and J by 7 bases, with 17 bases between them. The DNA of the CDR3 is TGTGCCTCTTACAGGAGGGCCGGTGAAGCTTTCTTT. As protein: CASYRRAGEAFF.

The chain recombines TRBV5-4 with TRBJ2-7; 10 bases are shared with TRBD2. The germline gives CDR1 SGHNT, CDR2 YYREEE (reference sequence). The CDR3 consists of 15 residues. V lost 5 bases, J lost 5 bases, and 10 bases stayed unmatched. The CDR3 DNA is TGTGCCAGCAGAGAGTCCAGCGGGAGGGTCCACGAGCAGTACTTC. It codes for CASRESSGRVHEQYF. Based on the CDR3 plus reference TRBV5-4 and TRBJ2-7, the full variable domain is ETGVTQSPTHLIKTRGQQVTLRCSSQSGHNTVSWYQQALGQGPQFIFQYYREEENGRGNFPPRFSGLQFPNYSSELNVNALELDDSALYLCASRESSGRVHEQYFGPGTRLTVT.

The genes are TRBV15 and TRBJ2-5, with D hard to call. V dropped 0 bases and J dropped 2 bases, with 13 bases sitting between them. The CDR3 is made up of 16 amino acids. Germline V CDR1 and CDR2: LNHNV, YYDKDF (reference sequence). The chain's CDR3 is CATSRDLAAPQETQYF. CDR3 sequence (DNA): TGTGCCACCAGCAGAGATTTGGCGGCTCCACAAGAGACCCAGTACTTC.

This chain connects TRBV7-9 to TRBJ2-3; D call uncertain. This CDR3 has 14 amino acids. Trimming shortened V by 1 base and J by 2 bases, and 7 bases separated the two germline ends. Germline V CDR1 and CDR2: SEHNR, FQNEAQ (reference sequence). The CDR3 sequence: CASSLGHNTDTQYF. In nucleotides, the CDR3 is TGTGCCAGCAGCTTAGGACACAACACAGATACGCAGTATTTT.

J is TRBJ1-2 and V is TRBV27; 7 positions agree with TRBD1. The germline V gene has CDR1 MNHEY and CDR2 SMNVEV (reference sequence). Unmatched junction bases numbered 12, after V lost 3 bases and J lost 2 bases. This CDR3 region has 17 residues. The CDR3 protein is CASSLLSARGLNYGYTF. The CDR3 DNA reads TGTGCCAGCAGTTTGTTGTCGGCGAGGGGGCTGAACTATGGCTACACCTTC.

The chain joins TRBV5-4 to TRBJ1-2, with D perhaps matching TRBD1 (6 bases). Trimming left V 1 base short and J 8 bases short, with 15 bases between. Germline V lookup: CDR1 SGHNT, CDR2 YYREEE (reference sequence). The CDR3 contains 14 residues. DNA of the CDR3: TGTGCCAGCAGCTTGTCTGGCCAGGGGATCGGCTACACCTTC. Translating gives CASSLSGQGIGYTF.

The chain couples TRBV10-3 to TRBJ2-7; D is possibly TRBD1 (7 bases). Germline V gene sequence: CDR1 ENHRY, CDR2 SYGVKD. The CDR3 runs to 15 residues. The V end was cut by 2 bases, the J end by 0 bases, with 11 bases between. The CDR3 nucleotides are TGTGCCATCAGTGAGCGGCAGGGGGGCTCCTACGAGCAGTACTTC. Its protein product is CAISERQGGSYEQYF.

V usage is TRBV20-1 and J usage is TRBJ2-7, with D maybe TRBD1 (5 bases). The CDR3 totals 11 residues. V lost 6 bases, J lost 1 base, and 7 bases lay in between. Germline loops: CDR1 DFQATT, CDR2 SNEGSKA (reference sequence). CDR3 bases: TGCAGTGCGAGACAGTCCTACGAGCAGTACTTC. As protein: CSARQSYEQYF.

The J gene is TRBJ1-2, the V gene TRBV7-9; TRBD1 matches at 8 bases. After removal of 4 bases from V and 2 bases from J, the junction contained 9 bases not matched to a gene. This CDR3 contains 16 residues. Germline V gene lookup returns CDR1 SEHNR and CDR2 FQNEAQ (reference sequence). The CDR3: CASSYWTRTGNYGYTF. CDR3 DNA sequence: TGTGCCAGCAGCTATTGGACCAGGACAGGGAACTATGGCTACACCTTC.

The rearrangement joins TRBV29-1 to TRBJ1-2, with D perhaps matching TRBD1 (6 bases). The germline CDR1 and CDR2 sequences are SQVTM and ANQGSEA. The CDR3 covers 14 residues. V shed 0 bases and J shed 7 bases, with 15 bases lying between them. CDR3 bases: TGCAGCGTTGAAGATCAAGGGGGATTTTCTGGCTACACCTTC. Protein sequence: CSVEDQGGFSGYTF.